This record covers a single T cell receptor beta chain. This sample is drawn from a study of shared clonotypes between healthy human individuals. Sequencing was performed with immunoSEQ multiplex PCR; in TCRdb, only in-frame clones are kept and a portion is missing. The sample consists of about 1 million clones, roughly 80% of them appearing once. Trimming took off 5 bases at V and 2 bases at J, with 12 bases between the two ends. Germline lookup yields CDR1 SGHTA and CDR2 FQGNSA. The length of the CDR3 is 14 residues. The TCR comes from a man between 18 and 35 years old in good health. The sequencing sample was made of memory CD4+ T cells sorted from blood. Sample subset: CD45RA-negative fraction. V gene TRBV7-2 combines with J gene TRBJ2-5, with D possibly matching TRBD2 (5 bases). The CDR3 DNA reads TGTGCCAGCAGCGGCGGGCGGAGTCAAGAGACCCAGTACTTC. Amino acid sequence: CASSGGRSQETQYF. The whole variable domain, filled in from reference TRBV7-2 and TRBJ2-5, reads GAGVSQSPSNKVTEKGKDVELRCDPISGHTALYWYRQSLGQGLEFLIYFQGNSAPDKSGLPSDRFSAERTGGSVSTLTIQRTQQEDSAVYLCASSGGRSQETQYFGPGTRLLVL.